This T cell receptor (beta chain) stems from a study of T cell responses to AZD1222 COVID-19 vaccine (dated by TCRdb to the early 2020s). About the investigation overall: AZD1222 recipients with second doses at about 4 weeks or about 12 weeks were pooled, because spike-specific TCR depth and breadth did not differ between schedules. A total of 233 trial participants underwent TCR sequencing, of whom about 210 received two doses of AZD1222 and some 26 received two doses of the MenACWY control vaccine. Trial participants were enrolled into age subgroups of 18-55, 56-69 and 70-plus years, which contained 148, 28 and 57 TCR-sequenced participants, respectively. What the authors observed across the whole study: Conclusions about previously exposed vaccinees are limited, since just five to seven AZD1222 recipients were seropositive for SARS-CoV-2 at baseline. The 56-69-year group was small, and its depth increase did not reach significance, likely because of low power. The whole spike protein was spanned by vaccine-associated CD4 TCRs, and dominant responses were seen in regions 160-218 and 743-854. Because no day 14 peak-response samples were available, repertoires were characterized only after the peak T cell response. A significant rise in spike-specific TCR breadth and depth was observed after two AZD1222 doses relative to day 0 and relative to MenACWY recipients. Most participants were white British and females outnumbered males, and the authors suggested that clonal diversity may have been underestimated. Nearly half of unique spike-specific TCRs reportedly recognized epitopes outside regions mutated in the B.1.351 and B.1.1.7 variants.

The germline V gene (reference sequence) provides CDR1 GTSNPN and CDR2 SVGIG. V is trimmed back by 3 bases and J by 3 bases, and the junction contains 0 bases that no gene match accounts for. The CDR3 spans 14 residues, from the cysteine through the phenylalanine. Here the CDR3 DNA is all that survives: 42 bases in frame from base 1. A note on this clone: Its recognized antigen is unknown. No base-level quality is on record; no much larger clone is a single base apart.

The CDR3 regions of human TCRbeta chains were analyzed by immunosequencing. The published analysis was carried out like this. TCRs in the repertoires were compared against a reference library of SARS-CoV-2-specific TCRs that had been generated with the MIRA antigen-specificity platform. Breadth meant the fraction of unique TCRs that were SARS-CoV-2-associated, whereas depth meant the fraction of total T cells that were SARS-CoV-2-associated. Using the MIRA data, each spike-specific TCR was assigned both to the spike region to which the TCR was reactive and to a CD4 or CD8 class. Log10-transformed breadth and depth values were compared by one-way ANOVA with Sidak's multiple comparisons tests. What TCRdb holds here is the immuneACCESS table cut down to in-frame rearrangements. Part of the clones is not present; checked against another copy, under half of the missing clones reflect an unresolved V gene, and the others are unexplained. That table is the source of V, J and clone size, and D and trimming were worked out from the DNA. The sample table holds 85,000 to 130,000 clones, of which about 89% were seen once. The ten largest clones add up to around 20% of the sample.

The time point label of this sample denotes: baseline before first vaccination. Vaccinee samples were obtained from the UK trials COV001 and COV002, which included a single-blind randomized controlled phase 2/3 trial of AZD1222 (ChAdOx1 nCoV-19) in healthy adults. For TCRbeta chain sequencing, PBMC samples were collected from trial participants at day 0 and at day 28 after the second dose. The V and J segments used are TRBV30 and TRBJ2-1, with 12 bases matching TRBD2. The sequence was collected from an adult in good health. The source material was peripheral blood, sampled on day 0 of AZD1222 vaccination. The DNA is as follows: TGTGCCTGGAGGACTAGCGGGAGCTACAATGAGCAGTTCTTC. Its amino acids are CAWRTSGSYNEQFF.